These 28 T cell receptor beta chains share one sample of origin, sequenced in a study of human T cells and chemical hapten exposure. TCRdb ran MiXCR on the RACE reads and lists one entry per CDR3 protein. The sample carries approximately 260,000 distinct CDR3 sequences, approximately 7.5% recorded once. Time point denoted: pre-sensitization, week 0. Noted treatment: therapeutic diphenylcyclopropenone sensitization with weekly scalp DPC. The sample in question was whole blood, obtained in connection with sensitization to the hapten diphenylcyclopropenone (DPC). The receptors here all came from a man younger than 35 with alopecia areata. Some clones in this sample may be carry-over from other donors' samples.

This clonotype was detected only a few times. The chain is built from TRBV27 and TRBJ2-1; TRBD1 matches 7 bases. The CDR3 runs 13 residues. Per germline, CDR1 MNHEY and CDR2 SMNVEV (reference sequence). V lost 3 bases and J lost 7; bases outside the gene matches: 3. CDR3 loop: CASSLGQINEQFF. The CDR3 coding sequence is TGTGCCAGCAGTTTGGGACAGATAAATGAGCAGTTCTTC.

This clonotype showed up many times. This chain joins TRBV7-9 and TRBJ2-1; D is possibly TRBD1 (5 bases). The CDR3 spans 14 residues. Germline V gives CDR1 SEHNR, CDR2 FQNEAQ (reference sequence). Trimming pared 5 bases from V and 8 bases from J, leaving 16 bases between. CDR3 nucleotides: TGTGCCAGCAGCCCCAACGTGGGGCGCGATGAGCAGTTCTTC. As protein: CASSPNVGRDEQFF.

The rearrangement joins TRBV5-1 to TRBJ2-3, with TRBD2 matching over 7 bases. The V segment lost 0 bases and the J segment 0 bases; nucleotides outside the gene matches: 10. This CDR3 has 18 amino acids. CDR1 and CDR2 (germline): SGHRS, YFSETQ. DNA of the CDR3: TGCGCCAGCAGCTTGGTCGGCGGGGGAGCTTCTAGCACAGATACGCAGTATTTT. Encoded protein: CASSLVGGGASSTDTQYF. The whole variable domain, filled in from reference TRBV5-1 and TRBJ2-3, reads KAGVTQTPRYLIKTRGQQVTLSCSPISGHRSVSWYQQTPGQGLQFLFEYFSETQRNKGNFPGRFSGRQFSNSRSEMNVSTLELGDSALYLCASSLVGGGASSTDTQYFGPGTRLTVL.

The CDR3: CASSLEQGSAQPQHF. The CDR3 nucleotides are TGTGCCAGCAGCTTAGAACAGGGTTCAGCCCAGCCCCAGCATTTT. This chain connects TRBV7-8 to TRBJ1-5; perhaps TRBD1 as D (6 bases). The CDR3 covers 15 residues. Germline loops: CDR1 SGHVS, CDR2 FQNEAQ. V was pared by 1 base and J by 7 bases, with 14 bases between.

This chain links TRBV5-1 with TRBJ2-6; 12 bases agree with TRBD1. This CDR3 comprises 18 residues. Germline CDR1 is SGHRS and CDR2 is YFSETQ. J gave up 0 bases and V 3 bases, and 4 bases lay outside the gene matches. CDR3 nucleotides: TGCGCCAGCAGCTCAGGGACAGGGGGCGCCTCTGGGGCCAACGTCCTGACTTTC. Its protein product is CASSSGTGGASGANVLTF. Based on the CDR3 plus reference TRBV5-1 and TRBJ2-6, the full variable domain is KAGVTQTPRYLIKTRGQQVTLSCSPISGHRSVSWYQQTPGQGLQFLFEYFSETQRNKGNFPGRFSGRQFSNSRSEMNVSTLELGDSALYLCASSSGTGGASGANVLTFGAGSRLTVL.

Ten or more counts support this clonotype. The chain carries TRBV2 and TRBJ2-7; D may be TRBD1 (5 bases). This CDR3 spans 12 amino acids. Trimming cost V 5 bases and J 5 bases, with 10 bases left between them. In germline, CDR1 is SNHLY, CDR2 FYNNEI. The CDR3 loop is CASSIDRNEQYF. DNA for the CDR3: TGTGCCAGCAGTATCGACAGAAACGAGCAGTACTTC.

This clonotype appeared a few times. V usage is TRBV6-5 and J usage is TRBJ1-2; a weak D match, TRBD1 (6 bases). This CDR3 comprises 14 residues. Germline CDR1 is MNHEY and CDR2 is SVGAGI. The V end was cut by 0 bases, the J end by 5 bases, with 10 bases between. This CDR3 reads CASSYSNRDYGYTF. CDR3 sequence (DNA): TGTGCCAGCAGTTACTCAAACAGGGATTATGGCTACACCTTC.

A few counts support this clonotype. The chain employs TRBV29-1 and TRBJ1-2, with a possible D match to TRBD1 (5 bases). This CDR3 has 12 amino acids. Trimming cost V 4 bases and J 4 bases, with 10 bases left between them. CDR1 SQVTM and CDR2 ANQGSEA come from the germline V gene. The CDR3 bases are TGCAGCGTTGGGTCAGGGAGCTATGGCTACACCTTC. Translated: CSVGSGSYGYTF.

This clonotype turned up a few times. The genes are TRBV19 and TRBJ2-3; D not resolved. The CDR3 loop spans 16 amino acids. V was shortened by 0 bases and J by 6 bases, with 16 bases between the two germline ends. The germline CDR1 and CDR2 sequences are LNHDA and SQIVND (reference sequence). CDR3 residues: CASSIDRQFQWDTQYF. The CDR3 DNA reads TGTGCCAGTAGTATAGATCGGCAGTTCCAGTGGGATACGCAGTATTTT.

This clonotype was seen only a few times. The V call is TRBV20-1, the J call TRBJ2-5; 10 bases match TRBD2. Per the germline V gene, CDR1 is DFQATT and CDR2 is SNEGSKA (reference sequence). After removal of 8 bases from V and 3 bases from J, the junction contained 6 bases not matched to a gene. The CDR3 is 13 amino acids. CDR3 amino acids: CSPLSGGKETQYF. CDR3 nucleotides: TGCAGTCCACTTAGCGGGGGGAAAGAGACCCAGTACTTC.

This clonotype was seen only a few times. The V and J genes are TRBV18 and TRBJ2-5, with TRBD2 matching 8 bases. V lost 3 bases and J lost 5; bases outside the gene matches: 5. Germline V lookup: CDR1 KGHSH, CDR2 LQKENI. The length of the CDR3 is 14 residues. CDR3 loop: CASSPGTSVETQYF. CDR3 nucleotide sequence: TGTGCCAGCTCACCGGGGACTAGTGTTGAGACCCAGTACTTC.

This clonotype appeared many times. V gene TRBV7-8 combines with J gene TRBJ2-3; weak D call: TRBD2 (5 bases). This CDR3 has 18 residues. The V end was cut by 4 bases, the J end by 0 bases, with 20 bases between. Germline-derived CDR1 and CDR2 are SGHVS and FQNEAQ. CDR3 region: CASSSSAVGGSSTDTQYF. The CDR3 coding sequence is TGTGCCAGCAGCTCCTCAGCGGTGGGCGGCTCTAGCACAGATACGCAGTATTTT.

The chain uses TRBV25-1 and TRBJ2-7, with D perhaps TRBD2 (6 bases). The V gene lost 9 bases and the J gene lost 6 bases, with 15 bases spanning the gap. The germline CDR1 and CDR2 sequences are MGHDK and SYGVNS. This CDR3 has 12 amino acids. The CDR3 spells CASNSGTGEQYF. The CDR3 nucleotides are TGTGCCAGTAACTCAGGGACTGGCGAGCAGTACTTC.

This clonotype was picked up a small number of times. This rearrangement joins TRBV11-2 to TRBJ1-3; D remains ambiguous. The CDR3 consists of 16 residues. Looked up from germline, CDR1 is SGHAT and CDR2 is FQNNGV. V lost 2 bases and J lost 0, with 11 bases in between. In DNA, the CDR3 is TGTGCCAGCAGCTTACTCCCCCCCTACTCTGGAAACACCATATATTTT. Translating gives CASSLLPPYSGNTIYF.

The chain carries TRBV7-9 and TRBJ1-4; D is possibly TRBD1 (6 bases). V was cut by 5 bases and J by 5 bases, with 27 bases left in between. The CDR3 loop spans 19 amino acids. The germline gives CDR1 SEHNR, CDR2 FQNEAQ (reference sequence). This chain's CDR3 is CASSPPRRSRGAQNEKLFF. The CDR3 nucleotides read TGTGCCAGCAGCCCACCCCGCCGGTCGAGGGGGGCCCAAAATGAAAAACTGTTTTTT.

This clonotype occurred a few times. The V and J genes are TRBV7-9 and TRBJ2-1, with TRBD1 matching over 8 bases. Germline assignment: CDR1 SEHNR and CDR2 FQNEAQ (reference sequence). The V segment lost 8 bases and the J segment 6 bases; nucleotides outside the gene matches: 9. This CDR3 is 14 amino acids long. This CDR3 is CASEGDRLTNEQFF. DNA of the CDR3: TGTGCCAGCGAAGGGGACAGGCTGACCAATGAGCAGTTCTTC.

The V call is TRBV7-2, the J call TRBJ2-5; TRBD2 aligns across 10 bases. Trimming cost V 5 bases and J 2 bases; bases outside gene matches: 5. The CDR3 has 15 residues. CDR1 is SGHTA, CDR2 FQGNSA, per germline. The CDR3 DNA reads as TGTGCCAGCAGCCGCAGCGGGGGGGGTCAAGAGACCCAGTACTTC. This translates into CASSRSGGGQETQYF.

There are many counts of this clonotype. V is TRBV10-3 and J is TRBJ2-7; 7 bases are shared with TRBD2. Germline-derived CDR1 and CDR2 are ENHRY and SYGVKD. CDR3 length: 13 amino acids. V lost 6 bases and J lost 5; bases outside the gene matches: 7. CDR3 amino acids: CAISSTSPHEQYF. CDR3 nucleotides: TGTGCCATCAGCTCGACTAGCCCGCACGAGCAGTACTTC.

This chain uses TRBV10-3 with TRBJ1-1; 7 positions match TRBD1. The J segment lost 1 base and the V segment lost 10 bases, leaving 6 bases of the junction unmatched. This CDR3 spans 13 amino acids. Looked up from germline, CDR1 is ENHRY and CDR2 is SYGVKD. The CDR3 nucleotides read TGTGCCACGGGACGGGACAGGAACACTGAAGCTTTCTTT. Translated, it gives CATGRDRNTEAFF.

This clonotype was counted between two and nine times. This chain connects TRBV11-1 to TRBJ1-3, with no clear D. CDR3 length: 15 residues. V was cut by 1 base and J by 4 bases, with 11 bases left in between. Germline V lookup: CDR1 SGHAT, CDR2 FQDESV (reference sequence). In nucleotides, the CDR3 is TGTGCCAGCAGCTTAGTGGACCGGATCGGAAACACCATATATTTT. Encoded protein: CASSLVDRIGNTIYF.

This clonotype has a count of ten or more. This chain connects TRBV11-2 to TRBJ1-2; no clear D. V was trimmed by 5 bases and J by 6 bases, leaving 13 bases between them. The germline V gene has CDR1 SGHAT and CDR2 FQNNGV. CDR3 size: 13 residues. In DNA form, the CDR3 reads TGTGCCAGCAGCCCAACATCATGGGATGGCTACACCTTC. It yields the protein CASSPTSWDGYTF.

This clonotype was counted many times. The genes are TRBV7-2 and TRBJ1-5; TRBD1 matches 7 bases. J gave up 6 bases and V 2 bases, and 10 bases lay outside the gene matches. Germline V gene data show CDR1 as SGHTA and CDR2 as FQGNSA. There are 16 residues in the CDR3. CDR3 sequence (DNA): TGTGCCAGCAGCTTAAGCGTCAGGGGGAGATCTCAGCCCCAGCATTTT. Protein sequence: CASSLSVRGRSQPQHF. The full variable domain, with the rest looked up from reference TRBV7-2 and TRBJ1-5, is GAGVSQSPSNKVTEKGKDVELRCDPISGHTALYWYRQSLGQGLEFLIYFQGNSAPDKSGLPSDRFSAERTGGSVSTLTIQRTQQEDSAVYLCASSLSVRGRSQPQHFGDGTRLSIL.

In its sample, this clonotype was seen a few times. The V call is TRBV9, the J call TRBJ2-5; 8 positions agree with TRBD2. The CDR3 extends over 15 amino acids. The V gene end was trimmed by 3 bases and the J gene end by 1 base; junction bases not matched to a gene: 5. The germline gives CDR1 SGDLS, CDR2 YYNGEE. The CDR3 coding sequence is TGTGCCAGCAGCGCGGGGGGGAGTCTCCAAGAGACCCAGTACTTC. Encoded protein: CASSAGGSLQETQYF.

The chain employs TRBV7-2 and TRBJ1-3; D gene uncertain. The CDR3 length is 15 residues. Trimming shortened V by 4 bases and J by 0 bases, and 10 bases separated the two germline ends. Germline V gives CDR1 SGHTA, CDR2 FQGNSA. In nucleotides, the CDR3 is TGTGCCAGCAGCTCCGGACTCCGCTCTGGAAACACCATATATTTT. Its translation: CASSSGLRSGNTIYF.

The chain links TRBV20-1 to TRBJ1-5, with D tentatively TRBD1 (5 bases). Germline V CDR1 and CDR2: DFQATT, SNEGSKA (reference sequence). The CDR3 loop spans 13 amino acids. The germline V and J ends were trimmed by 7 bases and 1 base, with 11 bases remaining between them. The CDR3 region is CSVQGSSNQPQHF. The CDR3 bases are TGCAGTGTTCAGGGATCAAGCAATCAGCCCCAGCATTTT.

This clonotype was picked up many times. CDR3 region: CASRPLLGTGDNEQFF. As DNA, the CDR3 is TGTGCCAGCAGGCCGCTCTTGGGGACAGGGGACAATGAGCAGTTCTTC. The chain has TRBV12-3 or TRBV12-4 and TRBJ2-1; 10 bases are a match to TRBD1. Unmatched junction bases numbered 10, after V lost 6 bases and J lost 5 bases. The CDR3 length is 16 residues.

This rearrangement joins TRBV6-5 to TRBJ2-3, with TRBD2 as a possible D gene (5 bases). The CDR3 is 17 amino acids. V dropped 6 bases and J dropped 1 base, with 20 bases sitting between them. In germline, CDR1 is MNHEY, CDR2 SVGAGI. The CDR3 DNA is TGTGCCAGCAGCCAGGCTTCGGCGGGCTCTGGCACAGATACGCAGTATTTT. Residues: CASSQASAGSGTDTQYF.

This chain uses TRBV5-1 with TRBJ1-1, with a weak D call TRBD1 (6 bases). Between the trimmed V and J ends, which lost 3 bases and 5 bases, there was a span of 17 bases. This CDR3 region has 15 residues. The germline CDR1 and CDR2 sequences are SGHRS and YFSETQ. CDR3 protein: CASSSRDTRETEAFF. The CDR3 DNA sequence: TGCGCCAGCAGCTCCCGGGACACAAGGGAAACTGAAGCTTTCTTT.